This TCR beta chain is from a study of shared clonotypes between healthy human individuals. Study-wide findings and caveats: Non-shared clonotypes were found to have lower generation probabilities than the clonotypes that were shared by all four of the sorted-subset donors. Blood alone was sampled, and tissue repertoires likely differ.

CD45RA-negative memory and CD45RA+ naive subsets were split from the CD4+ cells. In its sample, this clone was seen once. The antigen is not known. This CDR3 contains 16 residues. Germline lookup yields CDR1 KGHSH and CDR2 LQKENI. Trimming took 6 bases from V and 2 from J; bases not matched to a gene: 10. Method: immunoSEQ multiplex PCR; TCRdb's copy keeps in-frame clones and lacks some. In the table there are approximately 500,000 clones, 96% of which are singletons. Sequencing was carried out using naive CD4+ T cells sorted from blood. Noted subset: CD45RA+ positively selected. The rearrangement links TRBV18 to TRBJ2-3; 8 bases line up with TRBD2. This clonotype originated in a woman in her twenties or thirties in good health. The CDR3 region has the DNA TGTGCCAGCTCTGCGTGGACTAGCAGTTACACAGATACGCAGTATTTT. Translating it yields CASSAWTSSYTDTQYF.